This T cell receptor beta chain was captured in a study of T-cell memory formation after mild COVID-19. Background on the study: Largely donor-specific TCR clusters were found.

From germline, CDR1 is SGHRS and CDR2 YFSETQ. The CDR3 is 15 amino acids. Between the trimmed V and J ends, which lost 2 bases and 6 bases, there was a span of 14 bases. TCRdb redid the calling of the 5' RACE reads with MiXCR, one entry per CDR3 protein. The repertoire consists of 300,000 to 400,000 distinct CDR3 sequences, with 15% to 20% occurring once and the leading ten covering about a fifth. The receptor was derived from a young man who had mild COVID-19 (a few samples of this study predate the infection). Cell type and time point are not known. The rearrangement links TRBV5-1 to TRBJ2-2; tentative D call: TRBD2 (5 bases). The sequenced sample consisted of PBMCs or a T cell subset sorted from them (not recorded which). The CDR3 reads CASSLEDPRAGELFF. The DNA for the CDR3 is TGCGCCAGCAGCTTAGAGGACCCGAGGGCCGGGGAGCTGTTTTTT.